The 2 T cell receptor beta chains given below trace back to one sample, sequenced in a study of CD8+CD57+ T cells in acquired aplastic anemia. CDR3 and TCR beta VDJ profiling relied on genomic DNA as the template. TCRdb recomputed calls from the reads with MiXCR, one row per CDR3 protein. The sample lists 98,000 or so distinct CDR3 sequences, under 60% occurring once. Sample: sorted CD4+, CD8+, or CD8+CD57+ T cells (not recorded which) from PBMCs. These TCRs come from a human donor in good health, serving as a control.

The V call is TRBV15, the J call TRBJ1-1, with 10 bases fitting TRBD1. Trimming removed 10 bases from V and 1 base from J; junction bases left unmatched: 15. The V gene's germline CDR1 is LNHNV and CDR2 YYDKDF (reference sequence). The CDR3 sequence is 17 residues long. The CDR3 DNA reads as TGTGCCAGCAGTCCTGGACAGGGGGGCAGGGGGAACACTGAAGCTTTCTTT. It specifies CASSPGQGGRGNTEAFF.

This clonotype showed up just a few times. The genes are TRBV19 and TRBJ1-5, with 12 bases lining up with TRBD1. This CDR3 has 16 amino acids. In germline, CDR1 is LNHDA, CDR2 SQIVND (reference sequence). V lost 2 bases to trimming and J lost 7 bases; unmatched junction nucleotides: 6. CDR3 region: CASSIPGQGARQPQHF. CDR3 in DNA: TGTGCCAGTAGTATACCGGGACAGGGGGCTCGGCAGCCCCAGCATTTT.